The following is a TCR beta chain sequence with its context. The germline V gene has CDR1 SGHDT and CDR2 YYEEEE. J was trimmed by 9 bases and V by 2 bases; bases with no gene match: 6. This CDR3 is built from 15 residues. The data are from a study of T cells after somatic rescue of genetic block. TCRdb's table, derived via immunoSEQ multiplex PCR, lists solely in-frame clones and lacks some. The sample records tens of thousands of clones, around 90% being singletons. This receptor was obtained from a man aged 35-49 years. This chain connects TRBV5-6 to TRBJ1-6, with TRBD1 matching over 9 bases. The sequenced material came from peripheral blood mononuclear cells (PBMCs). CDR3 residues: CASSLTGTGFSPLHF. CDR3 bases: TGTGCCAGCAGCTTAACCGGGACAGGGTTTTCACCCCTCCACTTT.